This is a list of T cell receptor beta chains from one sample in a study of cytomegalovirus exposure and HLA in healthy donors. Produced via immunoSEQ multiplex PCR; TCRdb's table is partial and in-frame only. The sample lists under 130,000 clones, around three quarters occurring once. Material: PBMCs. These receptors were collected from a man aged 50 to 60 in good health and CMV-seropositive. Each CDR3 is given with its conserved first and last residue. D genes are given only for firm matches. Size is stated for part of the rows, as once, few or many counts, or as a class when the clone is expanded.

v_gene	abundance	d_gene	j_gene	CDR3nt	CDR3aa
TRBV6-1	.	TRBD1	TRBJ1-2	TGTGCCAGCAGACTCGGACAGGGGACCTATGGCTACACCTTC	CASRLGQGTYGYTF
TRBV5-1	.	.	TRBJ2-7	TGCGCCAGCAGCTTGGACAGTACACAGTACTACGAGCAGTACTTC	CASSLDSTQYYEQYF
TRBV5-1	.	TRBD2	TRBJ2-7	TGCGCCAGCAGCTTGGGACTAGCGGGAGTAGGCGAGCAGTACTTC	CASSLGLAGVGEQYF
TRBV28	.	TRBD1	TRBJ2-7	TGTGCCACCGACGACAGGGTAAGGTACGAGCAGTACTTC	CATDDRVRYEQYF
TRBV29-1	.	TRBD1	TRBJ2-3	TGCAGCGTCGAGCGGGACAGGGGACCGGGGGCAGATACGCAGTATTTT	CSVERDRGPGADTQYF
TRBV6-4	.	TRBD2	TRBJ2-3	TGTGCCAGCAGTGACGGGGAGGGAGAGTCTGTCACAGATACGCAGTATTTT	CASSDGEGESVTDTQYF
TRBV27	.	TRBD2	TRBJ2-1	TGTGCCAGCAGTTTGAGCGGGAGGGTTGTGGGCAATGAGCAGTTCTTC	CASSLSGRVVGNEQFF
TRBV7-3	.	TRBD2	TRBJ2-1	TGTGCCAGCAGCCGACGGACTAGCGGGAATCCGGTCTTC	CASSRRTSGNPVF
TRBV28	.	TRBD2	TRBJ2-1	TGTGCCAGCAGTCGTGACGGGAGGTCCTACAATGAGCAGTTCTTC	CASSRDGRSYNEQFF
TRBV7-9	.	.	TRBJ1-1	TGTGCCAGCAGCTTGAGTGGGGGGATGAACACTGAAGCTTTCTTT	CASSLSGGMNTEAFF
TRBV4-1	few	TRBD2	TRBJ2-1	TGCGCCAGCAGCCACTGGCCCCCTAGCGGGAGATACAATGAGCAGTTCTTC	CASSHWPPSGRYNEQFF
TRBV15	.	.	TRBJ2-7	TGTGCCACCAGTACAGGGACGTCCTACGAGCAGTACTTC	CATSTGTSYEQYF
TRBV30	.	TRBD2	TRBJ2-1	TGTGCCTGGAGTGTACTGGCGGGAGCGGTGGGTGAGCAGTTCTTC	CAWSVLAGAVGEQFF
TRBV21-1	.	.	TRBJ2-7	TGTGCCAGCAGCCCACAAACAGGGGGCGCCTACGAGCAGTACTTC	CASSPQTGGAYEQYF
TRBV19	few	TRBD1	TRBJ1-5	TGTGCCAGTACTAGGGGACAGTCGAATAGCAATCAGCCCCAGCATTTT	CASTRGQSNSNQPQHF
TRBV9	.	TRBD1	TRBJ2-7	TGTGCCAGCAGCTCACGGTGGACAGGGGGGATCTACGAGCAGTACTTC	CASSSRWTGGIYEQYF
TRBV6-1	.	.	TRBJ2-6	TGTGCCAGCAGTGAGAGGTTCTCTGGGGCCAACGTCCTGACTTTC	CASSERFSGANVLTF
TRBV15	.	.	TRBJ1-3	TGTGCCACCCAAAATGTTGCAGGATATAGTGGAGGTCCTGGAAACACCATATATTTT	CATQNVAGYSGGPGNTIYF
TRBV5-1	.	TRBD2	TRBJ2-7	TGCGCCAGCAGCTTGGGGACTAGAGACGGGCGGCAGTACTTC	CASSLGTRDGRQYF
TRBV30	.	.	TRBJ1-2	TGTGCCTGGAGCCGGACAGCCCTAGGCTATGGCTACACCTTC	CAWSRTALGYGYTF
TRBV30	.	.	TRBJ2-5	TGTGCCTGGAGCGAGGGGCGGGATTGGCAGTACTTC	CAWSEGRDWQYF
TRBV4-2	.	.	TRBJ1-5	TGTGCCAGCAGCCAAGATCTGTGGGGCCTCTCGTTTGGGGTTGATCAGCCCCAGCATTTT	CASSQDLWGLSFGVDQPQHF
TRBV2	.	.	TRBJ1-5	TGTGCCAGCAGTCCAGGACGGAGGAGCAATCAGCCCCAGCATTTT	CASSPGRRSNQPQHF
TRBV6-1	.	TRBD1	TRBJ2-5	TGTGCCAGCAGTCCCGACAGGGGGGCACAAGAGACCCAGTACTTC	CASSPDRGAQETQYF
TRBV15	.	.	TRBJ2-7	TGTGCCACCAGCACAGACGGGTGGGAGCAGTACTTC	CATSTDGWEQYF
TRBV28	.	.	TRBJ2-5	TGTGCCAGCAGTTTTTCGGAGACCCAGTACTTC	CASSFSETQYF
TRBV19	.	.	TRBJ2-6	TGTGCCAGTAGTATCAAGAGCTCTGGGGCCAACGTCCTGACTTTC	CASSIKSSGANVLTF
TRBV7-2	.	.	TRBJ2-7	TGTGCCAGCAGCTTAGTCCCAGGGACAATGTACGAGCAGTACTTC	CASSLVPGTMYEQYF
TRBV11-2	once	TRBD2	TRBJ2-1	TGTGCCAGCAGCTTGCGACTAGCGGGTATCTACAATGAGCAGTTCTTC	CASSLRLAGIYNEQFF
TRBV5-4	.	.	TRBJ2-3	TGTGCCAGCAGCTTCGTTCGGGGAGACACAGATACGCAGTATTTT	CASSFVRGDTDTQYF
TRBV7-3	few	TRBD2	TRBJ2-1	TGTGCCAGCAGCTTAATGGCGGGAGGGCCCCCTGAGCAGTTCTTC	CASSLMAGGPPEQFF
TRBV28	.	TRBD2	TRBJ2-1	TGTGCCAGCAGTCTCCCCGGGACTAGTTTGGGTGAGCAGTTCTTC	CASSLPGTSLGEQFF
TRBV18	.	.	TRBJ2-1	TGTGCCAGCTCACCTTATAGCGACCAGTACAATGAGCAGTTCTTC	CASSPYSDQYNEQFF
TRBV29-1	.	.	TRBJ2-5	TGCAGCGTCGCAGTCAGGGGCGGGGAGACCCAGTACTTC	CSVAVRGGETQYF
TRBV9	.	.	TRBJ2-1	TGTGCCAGCAGCCTAGAGGGGGACGAGCAGTTCTTC	CASSLEGDEQFF
TRBV28	.	TRBD2	TRBJ2-3	TGTGCCAGCAGATATGACTATTTAGCGGGGATGGATACGCAGTATTTT	CASRYDYLAGMDTQYF
TRBV30	.	.	TRBJ1-3	TGTGCCTTGACTCACTCTGGAAACACCATATATTTT	CALTHSGNTIYF
TRBV30	.	.	TRBJ1-1	TGTGCCTGGAGTCCAACAGGGAACACTGAAGCTTTCTTT	CAWSPTGNTEAFF
TRBV9	.	TRBD1	TRBJ1-2	TGTGCCAGCAGCGTAGAAGGGAGGCAGGGGGGAAATGGCTACACCTTC	CASSVEGRQGGNGYTF
TRBV7-7	.	TRBD1	TRBJ2-5	TGTGCCAGTAGCACTCGACAGGGCGGAGAGACCCAGTACTTC	CASSTRQGGETQYF
TRBV10-3	.	TRBD1	TRBJ2-5	TGTGCCATCCGTGACAGGGAAGAGACCCAGTACTTC	CAIRDREETQYF
TRBV7-2	once	TRBD2	TRBJ2-3	TGTGCCAGCAGCCCCTCCTTGAGCGGGAGATGGGCAGATACGCAGTATTTT	CASSPSLSGRWADTQYF
TRBV27	.	.	TRBJ1-5	TGTGCCAGCAGTTTCCATCCCAGTCTCAATCAGCCCCAGCATTTT	CASSFHPSLNQPQHF
TRBV14	.	TRBD1	TRBJ1-1	TGTGCCAGCAGCCAAACAGGGGGCACTGAAGCTTTCTTT	CASSQTGGTEAFF
TRBV5-4	.	TRBD2	TRBJ2-1	TGTGCCAGCAGCCGAGGGGGAGCGGGAGTGTTCAATGAGCAGTTCTTC	CASSRGGAGVFNEQFF
TRBV9	.	TRBD1	TRBJ2-1	TGTGCCAGCAGCGTAGCGGGGGACAGGGGTCATGAGCAGTTCTTC	CASSVAGDRGHEQFF
TRBV7-9	.	TRBD1	TRBJ1-2	TGTGCCAGCAGCGTGACAGGGGCGGAAACCTATGGCTACACCTTC	CASSVTGAETYGYTF
TRBV10-3	.	TRBD1	TRBJ1-2	TGTGCCATCAGTGAGTCGAGGACAGGGGCCTTCAACTATGGCTACACCTTC	CAISESRTGAFNYGYTF
TRBV30	.	.	TRBJ1-2	TGTGCCTGGAGTGTACGACAATCGGGCTACACCTTC	CAWSVRQSGYTF
TRBV7-6	.	TRBD1	TRBJ1-1	TGTGCCAGCAGCCTGGGGTCGGAGGGGGCATTGAACACTGAAGCTTTCTTT	CASSLGSEGALNTEAFF
TRBV6-6	.	.	TRBJ1-5	TGTGCCAGCAGTTACTCCCACAGCCATCAGCCCCAGCATTTT	CASSYSHSHQPQHF
TRBV10-3	few	TRBD2	TRBJ2-3	TGTGCCATCAGGGGGACTAGCGGGAGGACCGCAGATACGCAGTATTTT	CAIRGTSGRTADTQYF
TRBV7-2	.	TRBD2	TRBJ2-3	TGTGCCAGCAGCACGGGAGGGTCTGATACGCAGTATTTT	CASSTGGSDTQYF
TRBV28	.	.	TRBJ1-1	TGTGCCAGCATGGGGAGAACGTACACTGAAGCTTTCTTT	CASMGRTYTEAFF